Listed here is a single T cell receptor (beta chain). Repertoires were generated with immunoSEQ multiplex PCR, while TCRdb's copy carries only in-frame clones and drops some. The table includes around 320,000 clones, about 82% detected once. The CDR3 loop spans 13 amino acids. V dropped 0 bases and J dropped 7 bases, with 10 bases sitting between them. From germline, CDR1 is SEHNR and CDR2 FQNEAQ (reference sequence). This sample is drawn from a study of Ad26.COV2.S vaccination and SARS-CoV-2 variants. Treatment meaning: roughly 19 received Ad26.COV2.S at low or high dose, single or two shots; about five received placebo; per-sample allocation not given. Sampling was done on day 63 after the first vaccine or placebo injection.

This TCR derives from a person aged 18-65 years who received the Ad26.COV2.S COVID-19 vaccine or a placebo. The V and J genes are TRBV7-9 and TRBJ2-7; D perhaps matches TRBD2 (5 bases). The sequenced sample was peripheral blood, obtained in a trial of Ad26.COV2.S vaccine versus placebo. The CDR3 bases are TGTGCCAGCAGCTTAGCGACCACTAGAGAGCAGTACTTC. Protein: CASSLATTREQYF. The entire variable domain, with the rest obtained from reference TRBV7-9 and TRBJ2-7, is as follows: DTGVSQNPRHKITKRGQNVTFRCDPISEHNRLYWYRQTLGQGPEFLTYFQNEAQLEKSRLLSDRFSAERPKGSFSTLEIQRTEQGDSAMYLCASSLATTREQYFGPGTRLTVT.